These T cell receptor beta chains were read from a single sample in a study of Graves' ophthalmopathy and Graves' hyperthyroidism. TCRdb ran MiXCR on the multiplex PCR reads and lists one entry per CDR3 protein. The data show 500,000 to 600,000 distinct CDR3 sequences, 35% to 40% seen once. The sample was peripheral blood or thyroid tissue (not recorded which). Receptors originate from an adult man with Graves' hyperthyroidism. Each CDR3 is given with its conserved first and last residue. Each record gives: V gene, J gene, D gene, clone size, CDR3 DNA, CDR3 protein. D genes are given only for firm matches. Size is omitted from some rows. Given values are once, few, many or a class for expanded clones.

TRBV5-1,TRBJ1-1,TRBD1,many,TGCGCCAGCAACTTGGGGGGACAGTCTGAAGCTTTCTTT,CASNLGGQSEAFF
TRBV7-9,TRBJ2-3,TRBD2,.,TGTGCCAGCAGCTTAGATGGCGGGGGGACAGATACGCAGTATTTT,CASSLDGGGTDTQYF
TRBV29-1,TRBJ2-7,TRBD2,many,TGCAGCGTTGAAGATTCGACTAGCGGGACCCAATCCTACGAGCAGTACTTC,CSVEDSTSGTQSYEQYF
TRBV6-6,TRBJ1-6,.,.,TGTGCCAGCAGTTACACTATCTCAGTAAATTCACCCCTCCACTTT,CASSYTISVNSPLHF
TRBV19,TRBJ2-5,TRBD1,.,TGTGCCAGTAGTCTATTGACAGGGGATCAGCCCCAGTACTTC,CASSLLTGDQPQYF
TRBV4-2,TRBJ1-2,TRBD1,.,TGTGCCAGCAGCCAAGATTGGACAGGGACTACGGGACTCGGCTACGCCTTC,CASSQDWTGTTGLGYAF
TRBV2,TRBJ1-5,.,.,TGTGCCAGGGCAGGGGCCAATCAGCCCCAGCATTTT,CARAGANQPQHF
TRBV5-8,TRBJ2-1,.,.,TGCGCCAGCAGCTTGGCGAGGGGCCGATGGGAGCAGTTCTTC,CASSLARGRWEQFF
TRBV2,TRBJ1-1,.,.,TGTGCCAGCAGACAACAGGGATTCAATGAGCGGTTCTTC,CASRQQGFNERFF
TRBV5-1,TRBJ2-5,TRBD1,.,TGCGCCAGCAGCTTCTCGAGGAACGGGACAGGGAGGGAGACCCGGTACTTC,CASSFSRNGTGRETRYF
TRBV12-3/TRBV12-4,TRBJ1-6,TRBD1,many,TGTGCCAGCAGTCGACAGGGCGGAATCTCACCCCTCCACTTT,CASSRQGGISPLHF
TRBV7-6,TRBJ2-7,TRBD1,.,TGTGCCAGCAGCATGCCCGGGACAGGAACCCACGAGCAGTACTTC,CASSMPGTGTHEQYF
TRBV29-1,TRBJ2-5,TRBD2,many,TGCAGCGTCCCCGGGGGGGCCCGGGAGACCCAGTACTTC,CSVPGGARETQYF
TRBV11-2,TRBJ2-7,.,many,TGTGCCAGCAGCTTAACCTACAGTACCTACGAGCAGTACTTC,CASSLTYSTYEQYF
TRBV28,TRBJ1-2,TRBD1,.,TGTGCCAGCAGTCCATCGGGACAGGCGAGTGGCTACACCTTC,CASSPSGQASGYTF
TRBV12-3/TRBV12-4,TRBJ1-5,TRBD1,many,TGTGCCAGCAGTGCCAGGGGGCAGGGTCAGCCCCAGCATTTT,CASSARGQGQPQHF
TRBV7-9,TRBJ2-7,.,.,TGTGCCAGCAGCCGAAGGGACGGCTACGAGCAGTACTTC,CASSRRDGYEQYF
TRBV28,TRBJ2-7,.,.,TGTGCCAGCATCCTGACAGGTTCCTACGAGCAGTACTTC,CASILTGSYEQYF
TRBV27,TRBJ2-7,TRBD1,.,TGTGCCAGCAGTTTATTTGAGGACAGGGCGGCCGAGCAGTACTTC,CASSLFEDRAAEQYF
TRBV15,TRBJ2-3,.,many,TGTGCCACCAGCTCCGAAAGCACAGATACGCAGTATTTT,CATSSESTDTQYF
TRBV19,TRBJ1-5,.,many,TGTGCCAGTAGTGTCCGCCGGGGAAGAAATCAGCCCCAGCATTTT,CASSVRRGRNQPQHF
TRBV7-9,TRBJ1-5,.,.,TGTGCCAGCAGCTTGGCCGGAGGGGAAAGTATATCGAAAGGCAATCAGCCCCAGCATTTT,CASSLAGGESISKGNQPQHF
TRBV20-1,TRBJ1-1,.,many,TGCAGTGCCGAGGACCGCATGAACACTGAAGCTTTCTTT,CSAEDRMNTEAFF
TRBV4-1,TRBJ1-6,.,many,TGCGCCAGCAGCCACCGATCTTCACCCCTCCACTTT,CASSHRSSPLHF
TRBV7-9,TRBJ1-5,.,.,TGTGCCAGCAGCCGTTCCCGGGACATACTCAATCAGCCCCAGCATTTT,CASSRSRDILNQPQHF
TRBV6-1,TRBJ1-2,.,.,TGTGCCAGCAGCTATGGGGCATTTGGTGGCTACACCTTC,CASSYGAFGGYTF
TRBV6-1,TRBJ1-1,TRBD1,few,TGTGCCAGCACCCGGGACAGGAGCGGGAACACTGAAGCTTTCTTT,CASTRDRSGNTEAFF
TRBV12-3/TRBV12-4,TRBJ2-5,.,few,TGTGCCAGCAGTCCGTCCTGGACCTTACCCGGGACCCAGTACTTC,CASSPSWTLPGTQYF
TRBV24-1,TRBJ2-5,.,many,TGTGCCACCAGTGTAGGAGGGGGGGAGACCCAGTACTTC,CATSVGGGETQYF
TRBV14,TRBJ1-4,.,many,TGTGCCAGCAGCTCCAGGACTGTTGAAAAACTGTTTTTT,CASSSRTVEKLFF
TRBV5-1,TRBJ2-7,.,.,TGCGCCAGCAGCTGGGCCCAGAACTACGAGCAGTACTTC,CASSWAQNYEQYF
TRBV6-6,TRBJ2-2,.,few,TGTGCCAGCAGTTACACACAGGGAGGCGGGGAGCTGTTTTTT,CASSYTQGGGELFF
TRBV7-3,TRBJ2-1,.,.,TGTGCCAGCAGCTTAGGGGGGCACGGGACAGCCTACAATGAGCAGTTCTTC,CASSLGGHGTAYNEQFF
TRBV7-9,TRBJ2-7,TRBD1,.,TGTGCCAGCAGCAGGAGACAGGGGGACTACGAGCAGTACTTC,CASSRRQGDYEQYF
TRBV29-1,TRBJ2-7,TRBD2,.,TGCAGCGTTGATAACAGCGGTGCGCCGGGACTAGCTTTGTCCTACGAGCAGTACTTC,CSVDNSGAPGLALSYEQYF
TRBV7-8,TRBJ2-7,TRBD2,.,TGTGCCAGCAGCCAACAAAGGACTAGCCGGGAGCAGTACTTC,CASSQQRTSREQYF
TRBV7-7,TRBJ2-5,.,.,TGTGCTAGCAGTCCCACTAGCAGCAACCAAGAGACCCAGTACTTC,CASSPTSSNQETQYF
TRBV7-2,TRBJ2-3,TRBD2,.,TGTGCCAGCAGCTCCTACCGACTAGCGGGGAGCACAGATACGCAGTATTTT,CASSSYRLAGSTDTQYF
TRBV24-1,TRBJ2-5,.,.,TGTGCCACCAGTGGTCCCCCACAGGGCCAAGAGACCCAGTACTTC,CATSGPPQGQETQYF
TRBV20-1,TRBJ1-4,TRBD1,.,TGCAGTGCTATCCGACAGGGGAATGAAAAACTGTTTTTT,CSAIRQGNEKLFF
TRBV5-1,TRBJ2-6,.,many,TGCGCCAGCAGCTTGGCCGCTAGGACACCCAGCTCTGGGGCCAACGTCCTGACTTTC,CASSLAARTPSSGANVLTF
TRBV6-1,TRBJ1-4,.,few,TGTGCCAGCACTGGGGTATCTTGGGGGGAAAAACTGTTTTTT,CASTGVSWGEKLFF
TRBV12-3/TRBV12-4,TRBJ2-1,TRBD2,.,TGTGCCAGCAGTTTTCGGGGGGGCCTAGACAATGAGCAGTTCTTC,CASSFRGGLDNEQFF
TRBV7-9,TRBJ2-3,TRBD2,.,TGTGCCAGCAGCTTAGCCGGGCTAGCGGGACCCTCGGGGACAGATACGCAGTATTTT,CASSLAGLAGPSGTDTQYF
TRBV6-2/TRBV6-3,TRBJ2-7,TRBD2,.,TGTGCCAGCAGTGTCGGACTAGCGGGAGGACTTCGGGAGCAGTACTTC,CASSVGLAGGLREQYF
TRBV24-1,TRBJ2-2,TRBD1,many,TGTGCCACCAGTGATTCGGACAGGGGAGGTACCGGGGAGCTGTTTTTT,CATSDSDRGGTGELFF
TRBV24-1,TRBJ2-5,.,.,TGTGCCACCAGTGACACCTCCAGGGGGGGGCGAGAGACCCAGTACTTC,CATSDTSRGGRETQYF
TRBV10-3,TRBJ1-2,.,many,TGTGCCATCAGTGAGTCTGATCGGGGAAGGGACTATGGCTACACCTTC,CAISESDRGRDYGYTF
TRBV7-9,TRBJ1-4,TRBD1,many,TGTGCCAGCAGCTTGACAGGGCGAGGTGAAAAACTGTTTTTT,CASSLTGRGEKLFF
TRBV7-8,TRBJ1-5,.,.,TGTGCCAGCAGCTTTAGCGGGGCCCAGCATTTT,CASSFSGAQHF